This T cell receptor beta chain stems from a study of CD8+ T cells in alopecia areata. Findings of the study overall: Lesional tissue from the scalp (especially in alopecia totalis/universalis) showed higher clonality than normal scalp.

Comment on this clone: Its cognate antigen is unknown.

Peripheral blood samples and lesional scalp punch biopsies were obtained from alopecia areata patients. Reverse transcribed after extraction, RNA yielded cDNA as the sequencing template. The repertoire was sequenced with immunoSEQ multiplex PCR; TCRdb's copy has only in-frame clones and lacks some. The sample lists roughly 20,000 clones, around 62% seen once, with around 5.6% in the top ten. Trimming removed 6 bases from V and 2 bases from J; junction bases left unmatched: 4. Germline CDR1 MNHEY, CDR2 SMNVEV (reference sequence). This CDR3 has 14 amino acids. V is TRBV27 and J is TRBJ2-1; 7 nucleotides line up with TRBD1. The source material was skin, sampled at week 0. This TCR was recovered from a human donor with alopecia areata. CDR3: CASRTQGTYNEQFF. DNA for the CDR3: TGTGCCAGCAGGACACAGGGGACCTACAATGAGCAGTTCTTC.